Each of the 11 T cell receptor beta chains below was sequenced from the same sample in a study of response to subunit inactivated influenza vaccine. TCRdb ran MiXCR on the RT-PCR reads and lists one entry per CDR3 protein. Here the sample spans approximately 700,000 distinct CDR3 sequences, 14% being singletons. The input for sequencing was PBMCs from blood, taken approximately 15 days before vaccination. All receptors come from a man aged 50 to 60 who received an inactivated influenza vaccine.

The V and J genes are TRBV7-3 and TRBJ2-1; 9 bases line up with TRBD1. The CDR3 length is 17 residues. CDR1 SGHTA and CDR2 FQGTGA come from the germline V gene. The trim removed 0 bases at V and 1 base at J, leaving 4 bases unmatched. CDR3 in DNA: TGTGCCAGCAGCTTAACCCCGGGGACAGGGTCCTACAATGAGCAGTTCTTC. It specifies CASSLTPGTGSYNEQFF. The complete variable domain, with remaining parts taken from reference TRBV7-3 and TRBJ2-1, reads GAGVSQTPSNKVTEKGKYVELRCDPISGHTALYWYRQSLGQGPEFLIYFQGTGAADDSGLPNDRFFAVRPEGSVSTLKIQRTERGDSAVYLCASSLTPGTGSYNEQFFGPGTRLTVL.

This clonotype was counted only a few times. The V and J genes are TRBV28 and TRBJ2-3; 8 nucleotides line up with TRBD1. There are 15 residues in the CDR3. Looked up from germline, CDR1 is MDHEN and CDR2 is SYDVKM. Unmatched junction bases numbered 7, after V lost 4 bases and J lost 4 bases. CDR3 in amino acids: CASSWTGPNPDTQYF. The CDR3 coding sequence is TGTGCCAGCAGTTGGACAGGGCCCAATCCAGATACGCAGTATTTT.

In its sample, this clonotype was seen a few times. V is TRBV3-1 and J is TRBJ2-7, with unresolved D. CDR3 length: 12 amino acids. The V and J ends lost 8 bases and 7 bases respectively, with 15 bases between them. Germline CDR1 is LGHDT and CDR2 is YNNKEL (reference sequence). The CDR3 loop reads CASSYLGIEQYF. CDR3 DNA: TGTGCCAGCTCGTATTTGGGGATAGAGCAGTACTTC.

With regard to this clonotype: A read error is likely, as this CDR3 ends without the conserved phenylalanine or tryptophan. The V call is TRBV20-1, the J call TRBJ2-7; no clear D gene. Germline V CDR1 and CDR2: DFQATT, SNEGSKA (reference sequence). Trimming pared 2 bases from V and 9 bases from J, leaving 17 bases between. The CDR3 has 13 amino acids. This CDR3 is CSARPTTVFGQYL. The CDR3 DNA follows: TGCAGTGCTAGACCTACTACAGTGTTCGGGCAGTACTTA.

The V and J genes are TRBV7-3 and TRBJ2-3; D remains unclear. The germline V gene encodes CDR1 SGHTA and CDR2 FQGTGA. Trimming pared 5 bases from V and 2 bases from J, leaving 5 bases between. This CDR3 spans 12 amino acids. CDR3 DNA: TGTGCCAGCAGCACAAACACAGATACGCAGTATTTT. Amino acid sequence: CASSTNTDTQYF.

To note about this clonotype: With a much larger clone just one base away, this may be a read error. V is TRBV29-1 and J is TRBJ2-1; maybe TRBD1 (5 bases). The CDR3 totals 13 residues. Germline V gives CDR1 SQVTM, CDR2 ANQGSEA. The CDR3 loop reads CSADEFRGNEHFF. DNA for the CDR3: TGCAGCGCCGACGAATTTAGGGGCAATGAGCATTTCTTC.

The chain combines TRBV3-1 with TRBJ2-2, with D unresolved. CDR1 and CDR2 from the germline V gene are LGHDT and YNNKEL (reference sequence). CDR3 length: 18 residues. V gave up 3 bases and J gave up 4 bases, with 21 bases separating them. CDR3 in amino acids: CASSQTLRRRLLTGELFF. CDR3 in DNA: TGTGCCAGCAGCCAGACATTGAGGAGACGCCTACTCACCGGGGAGCTGTTTTTT.

The table lists this clonotype with a few counts. V gene TRBV7-9 combines with J gene TRBJ2-3; D may match TRBD1 or TRBD2 (6 bases each). V lost 1 base, J lost 4 bases, and 18 bases lay in between. In germline, CDR1 is SEHNR, CDR2 FQNEAQ (reference sequence). There are 17 residues in the CDR3. The CDR3 loop reads CASSLGRGSFSADTQYF. In nucleotides, the CDR3 is TGTGCCAGCAGCTTAGGGAGGGGGTCCTTTTCTGCAGATACGCAGTATTTT.

This clonotype was observed at least ten times. The rearrangement joins TRBV5-1 to TRBJ2-1; 7 bases map to TRBD1. CDR3 length: 16 residues. The J segment lost 6 bases and the V segment lost 0 bases, leaving 9 bases of the junction unmatched. The germline V gene has CDR1 SGHRS and CDR2 YFSETQ. CDR3 DNA: TGCGCCAGCAGCTTGGCCGTCAGGGGGTTTGGCAATGAGCAGTTCTTC. It yields the protein CASSLAVRGFGNEQFF.

This chain joins TRBV20-1 and TRBJ2-3; D unresolved. The germline gives CDR1 DFQATT, CDR2 SNEGSKA (reference sequence). The V gene lost 1 base and the J gene lost 2 bases, with 13 bases spanning the gap. The CDR3 length is 15 residues. The CDR3 spells CSARGLTGTTDTQYF. CDR3 sequence (DNA): TGCAGTGCTAGAGGTCTTACCGGAACCACAGATACGCAGTATTTT.

This sequence joins TRBV24-1 and TRBJ1-1; 7 positions match TRBD1. Germline V gene data show CDR1 as KGHDR and CDR2 as SFDVKD. The CDR3 length is 15 residues. The trim removed 1 base at V and 2 bases at J, leaving 3 bases unmatched. The DNA of the CDR3 is TGTGCCACCAGTGATTTACCAGGGGGAAACACTGAAGCTTTCTTT. Encoded protein: CATSDLPGGNTEAFF.